The next 27 T cell receptor beta chains were all read from a single sample in a study of cytomegalovirus exposure and HLA in healthy donors. Primers included in the PCR were 60 Vbeta and 13 Jbeta primers. Clones were read by immunoSEQ multiplex PCR, and TCRdb kept only the in-frame ones, dropping some. The sample lists around 190,000 clones; 86% were seen once. The sequenced sample consisted of PBMCs. These TCRs come from a woman under 40 in good health and CMV-seronegative.

For this clone: The junction differs from germline at one of its ends, possibly a read error. The chain uses TRBV7-9 and TRBJ2-7; 7 bases fit TRBD2. In germline, CDR1 is SEHNR, CDR2 FQNEAQ (reference sequence). CDR3 length equals 16 residues. The CDR3 DNA reads as TGTTCCAGCAGCTTACGCGTAGCTAGCGGCACCTACGAGCAGTACTTC. Protein: CSSSLRVASGTYEQYF.

The V and J genes are TRBV9 and TRBJ2-1; 12 bases are shared with TRBD2. V lost 2 bases to trimming and J lost 4 bases; unmatched junction nucleotides: 19. CDR1 is SGDLS, CDR2 YYNGEE, per germline. This CDR3 is 21 amino acids long. DNA for the CDR3: TGTGCCAGCAGCGTGGGGGTCGAGACTAGCGGGGGATTAGGGTTGTACAATGAGCAGTTCTTC. Its protein product is CASSVGVETSGGLGLYNEQFF.

The rearrangement links TRBV28 to TRBJ2-7, with TRBD2 matching 7 bases. V trimming: 3 bases; J trimming: 4 bases; junction bases outside the gene matches: 9. This CDR3 is 15 amino acids long. Germline CDR1 and CDR2: MDHEN and SYDVKM. DNA of the CDR3: TGTGCCAGCAGTTTGCCAGACGCGGGGGAGTACGAGCAGTACTTC. This gives the protein CASSLPDAGEYEQYF. Variable domain in full (rest from reference TRBV28 and TRBJ2-7): DVKVTQSSRYLVKRTGEKVFLECVQDMDHENMFWYRQDPGLGLRLIYFSYDVKMKEKGDIPEGYSVSREKKERFSLILESASTNQTSMYLCASSLPDAGEYEQYFGPGTRLTVT.

The rearrangement joins TRBV14 to TRBJ1-1, with D possibly being TRBD1 (6 bases). The V and J ends lost 1 base and 11 bases respectively, with 11 bases between them. CDR3 length: 12 residues. Germline-derived CDR1 and CDR2 are SGHDN and FVKESK. The CDR3: CASSQVNREAFF. The CDR3 DNA is TGTGCCAGCAGCCAAGTTAACAGGGAGGCTTTCTTT.

The chain recombines TRBV29-1 with TRBJ2-3; D gene uncertain. Trimming took off 4 bases at V and 4 bases at J, with 12 bases between the two ends. Germline assignment: CDR1 SQVTM and CDR2 ANQGSEA. The CDR3 has 13 residues. This CDR3 is CSVAAQVSDTQYF. The CDR3 DNA is TGCAGCGTTGCGGCTCAGGTATCAGATACGCAGTATTTT.

Only a few counts were recorded for this clone. The chain is built from TRBV6-5 and TRBJ2-3; tentatively, D is TRBD1 (5 bases). The CDR3 extends over 14 amino acids. V dropped 5 bases and J dropped 2 bases, with 11 bases sitting between them. Germline V gene lookup returns CDR1 MNHEY and CDR2 SVGAGI. CDR3 DNA sequence: TGTGCCAGCAGTCTGGACACAAACACAGATACGCAGTATTTT. This translates into CASSLDTNTDTQYF.

The chain has TRBV9 and TRBJ1-2; D gene uncertain. Trimming removed 4 bases at V and 4 bases at J, with 14 bases between. CDR3 size: 14 residues. Germline-derived CDR1 and CDR2 are SGDLS and YYNGEE. This CDR3 reads CASSKTGEIYGYTF. The CDR3 DNA follows: TGTGCCAGCAGCAAAACCGGAGAAATCTATGGCTACACCTTC.

This clone was counted a single time. CDR3 loop: CASSQFQETQYF. CDR3 sequence (DNA): TGTGCCAGCAGTCAGTTCCAAGAGACCCAGTACTTC. The chain couples TRBV28 to TRBJ2-5; D not certain. The V gene lost 5 bases and the J gene lost 1 base, with 5 bases spanning the gap. This CDR3 spans 12 amino acids. Germline-derived CDR1 and CDR2 are MDHEN and SYDVKM.

The V call is TRBV16, the J call TRBJ2-2, with TRBD1 as a possible D gene (6 bases). The CDR3 spans 15 residues. V was pared by 2 bases and J by 5 bases, with 12 bases between. Germline V gene data show CDR1 as KGHSY and CDR2 as FQNENV. CDR3 sequence reads: CASSQTRGETGELFF. In nucleotides, the CDR3 is TGTGCCAGCAGCCAAACCAGGGGAGAGACCGGGGAGCTGTTTTTT.

The chain is built from TRBV5-1 and TRBJ1-1, with D maybe TRBD1 (6 bases). Germline CDR1 is SGHRS and CDR2 is YFSETQ. This CDR3 comprises 14 residues. Trimming left V 5 bases short and J 1 base short, with 12 bases between. The CDR3 DNA follows: TGCGCCAGCAGAGAACAGGGTGAGAACACTGAAGCTTTCTTT. This gives the protein CASREQGENTEAFF.

The V and J genes are TRBV5-1 and TRBJ2-1; the D gene is possibly TRBD1 (5 bases). The V end was cut by 0 bases, the J end by 4 bases, with 8 bases between. Germline lookup yields CDR1 SGHRS and CDR2 YFSETQ. CDR3 length: 14 residues. The CDR3 region is CASSLETDYNEQFF. CDR3 DNA: TGCGCCAGCAGCTTGGAGACAGATTACAATGAGCAGTTCTTC. Combining the CDR3 with reference TRBV5-1 and TRBJ2-1 gives the whole variable domain KAGVTQTPRYLIKTRGQQVTLSCSPISGHRSVSWYQQTPGQGLQFLFEYFSETQRNKGNFPGRFSGRQFSNSRSEMNVSTLELGDSALYLCASSLETDYNEQFFGPGTRLTVL.

V usage is TRBV19 and J usage is TRBJ2-2, with unresolved D. V lost 5 bases and J lost 2, with 9 bases in between. In germline, CDR1 is LNHDA, CDR2 SQIVND (reference sequence). The CDR3 consists of 14 residues. In DNA form, the CDR3 reads TGTGCCAGTAGTTTACAGAAAAACACCGGGGAGCTGTTTTTT. Its protein is CASSLQKNTGELFF.

The chain recombines TRBV4-1 with TRBJ2-7; a weak D match, TRBD2 (7 bases). Looked up from germline, CDR1 is MGHRA and CDR2 is YSYEKL. The germline V and J ends were trimmed by 11 bases and 7 bases, with 21 bases remaining between them. The length of the CDR3 is 13 residues. In DNA, the CDR3 is TGCGCCCGCGAAGGGGGGGAAAAGGGGGAGCAGTACTTC. Its protein is CAREGGEKGEQYF.

The genes are TRBV19 and TRBJ1-1; TRBD1 agrees at 10 bases. From germline, CDR1 is LNHDA and CDR2 SQIVND (reference sequence). This CDR3 comprises 14 residues. With 9 bases clipped from V and 4 bases from J, the junction kept 8 bases outside the gene matches. The CDR3 protein is CASPGQGYSTEAFF. As DNA, the CDR3 is TGTGCCAGCCCGGGACAGGGGTACAGCACTGAAGCTTTCTTT.

V is TRBV10-1 and J is TRBJ1-1; maybe TRBD1 (6 bases). The CDR3 spans 13 residues. Between the trimmed V and J ends, which lost 3 bases and 5 bases, there was a span of 10 bases. Germline V gene data show CDR1 as WNHNN and CDR2 as SYGVQD (reference sequence). The CDR3 DNA reads as TGCGCCAGCAGTGATGGGGGCAGGACTGAAGCTTTCTTT. Translation: CASSDGGRTEAFF.

The CDR3 region has the DNA TGTGCCAGCAGTATTCACTACTCCTACAATGAGCAGTTCTTC. Protein product: CASSIHYSYNEQFF. This chain connects TRBV6-6 to TRBJ2-1; unclear D gene. This CDR3 region has 14 residues. CDR1 MNHNY and CDR2 SVGAGI come from the germline V gene (reference sequence). V was pared by 5 bases and J by 0 bases, with 8 bases between.

CDR3 coding DNA: TGTGCCAGCAGCTTCCACTCACGTGTCAACAATGAGCAGTTCTTC. Translated: CASSFHSRVNNEQFF. This rearrangement joins TRBV5-4 to TRBJ2-1, with D uncertain. V was shortened by 2 bases and J by 5 bases, with 14 bases between the two germline ends. The CDR3 has 15 residues. Germline CDR1 SGHNT, CDR2 YYREEE (reference sequence).

V is TRBV5-1 and J is TRBJ2-2; tentatively, D is TRBD1 (6 bases). This CDR3 is 13 amino acids long. Germline CDR1 reads SGHRS; CDR2 reads YFSETQ. V lost 5 bases and J 7 bases, leaving 12 bases between the germline ends. CDR3 nucleotide sequence: TGCGCCAGCAGTCCACAGGGAAGCGGGGAGCTGTTTTTT. Translating it yields CASSPQGSGELFF.

This clone occurred a few times. This chain joins TRBV28 and TRBJ1-2, with 7 bases lining up with TRBD1. This CDR3 is 17 amino acids long. Germline V gene sequence: CDR1 MDHEN, CDR2 SYDVKM. Trimming at V came to 4 bases and at J to 4 bases, leaving 15 bases not matched to a gene. The CDR3 loop reads CASSSPKPHRGLYGYTF. The CDR3 region has the DNA TGTGCCAGCAGTTCTCCCAAACCACACAGGGGACTCTATGGCTACACCTTC.

The CDR3 loop reads CASRPGLAYTSYNEQFF. In DNA, the CDR3 is TGTGCCAGTAGACCGGGACTAGCATACACCTCCTACAATGAGCAGTTCTTC. V usage is TRBV19 and J usage is TRBJ2-1; 9 nucleotides line up with TRBD2. After removal of 6 bases from V and 0 bases from J, the junction contained 9 bases not matched to a gene. The length of the CDR3 is 17 residues. Germline CDR1 LNHDA, CDR2 SQIVND (reference sequence).

The gene calls are TRBV2 and TRBJ2-1; D is perhaps TRBD2 (5 bases). Germline V CDR1 and CDR2: SNHLY, FYNNEI. The CDR3 runs 11 residues. Trimming shortened V by 7 bases and J by 7 bases, and 8 bases separated the two germline ends. This chain's CDR3 is CASTRENEQFF. CDR3 in DNA: TGTGCCAGCACTAGGGAGAATGAGCAGTTCTTC.

This sequence joins TRBV28 and TRBJ2-2; 7 bases line up with TRBD1. Germline loops: CDR1 MDHEN, CDR2 SYDVKM. Trimming cost V 4 bases and J 6 bases; bases outside gene matches: 8. The length of the CDR3 is 15 residues. The CDR3 sequence is CASSSDRAESGELFF. DNA of the CDR3: TGTGCCAGCAGTTCAGACAGGGCCGAGTCCGGGGAGCTGTTTTTT.

The chain recombines TRBV19 with TRBJ1-5; possibly TRBD1 for D (6 bases). Trimming pared 5 bases from V and 5 bases from J, leaving 22 bases between. Looked up from germline, CDR1 is LNHDA and CDR2 is SQIVND (reference sequence). The CDR3 runs to 17 residues. CDR3 sequence reads: CASSPRTDPINYQPQHF. CDR3 DNA sequence: TGTGCCAGTAGTCCGCGGACAGACCCAATTAATTATCAGCCCCAGCATTTT.

V and J are TRBV4-3 and TRBJ1-2; the D gene is possibly TRBD1 (5 bases). The CDR3 is 16 residues long. V gave up 0 bases and J gave up 6 bases, with 17 bases separating them. Germline V CDR1 and CDR2: LGHNA, YSLEER. This CDR3 reads CASSQDWGRDMDGYTF. The DNA of the CDR3 is TGCGCCAGCAGCCAAGATTGGGGCAGAGACATGGATGGCTACACCTTC.

J is TRBJ1-1 and V is TRBV29-1; TRBD1 aligns across 7 bases. Looked up from germline, CDR1 is SQVTM and CDR2 is ANQGSEA. The V gene end was trimmed by 7 bases and the J gene end by 2 bases; junction bases not matched to a gene: 4. The CDR3 totals 12 residues. The CDR3 spells CSAGTVNTEAFF. For the CDR3, the DNA is TGCAGCGCCGGGACAGTAAACACTGAAGCTTTCTTT. Complete variable domain (other parts from reference TRBV29-1 and TRBJ1-1): SAVISQKPSRDICQRGTSLTIQCQVDSQVTMMFWYRQQPGQSLTLIATANQGSEATYESGFVIDKFPISRPNLTFSTLTVSNMSPEDSSIYLCSAGTVNTEAFFGQGTRLTVV.

This rearrangement joins TRBV9 to TRBJ2-1, with 10 bases fitting TRBD2. The germline gives CDR1 SGDLS, CDR2 YYNGEE. The CDR3 loop spans 14 amino acids. V trimming: 0 bases; J trimming: 12 bases; junction bases outside the gene matches: 6. The CDR3 coding sequence is TGTGCCAGCAGCGTAGGGCTAGCGGGAGTGGGGCAGTTCTTC. This encodes CASSVGLAGVGQFF.

The chain links TRBV28 to TRBJ2-3, with TRBD2 matching 13 bases. J lost 5 bases, V lost 6 bases, and 11 bases had no gene match. This CDR3 is 17 amino acids long. In germline, CDR1 is MDHEN, CDR2 SYDVKM. CDR3: CASSPGLAGPRGDTQYF. Here the CDR3 DNA reads TGTGCCAGCAGCCCGGGACTAGCGGGACCCCGGGGAGATACGCAGTATTTT.